These 22 T cell receptor beta chains originate from one sample sequenced in a study of Graves' ophthalmopathy and Graves' hyperthyroidism. As the template, RNA transcripts were used to amplify TCR beta CDR3 regions. RT-PCR was first run with HTBI primers, then multiplex PCR in a second round. TCRdb processed the multiplex PCR reads anew with MiXCR; each CDR3 protein has one entry. The table includes nearly 400,000 distinct CDR3 sequences, 15% to 20% detected once. The sequenced sample consisted of peripheral blood. Receptor source: a woman between 18 and 29 years old with Graves' ophthalmopathy.

V is TRBV20-1 and J is TRBJ2-5; weak D call: TRBD2 (6 bases). V was cut by 5 bases and J by 1 base, with 14 bases left in between. From germline, CDR1 is DFQATT and CDR2 SNEGSKA (reference sequence). The CDR3 totals 14 residues. The CDR3 loop is CSAPRGGSQETQYF. CDR3 DNA: TGCAGTGCTCCAAGGGGAGGCTCCCAAGAGACCCAGTACTTC.

This clonotype appeared many times. CDR3 loop: CASSAGQRQPQHF. Here the CDR3 DNA reads TGTGCCAGCAGTGCGGGACAGCGTCAGCCCCAGCATTTT. The V and J genes are TRBV25-1 and TRBJ1-5; 7 bases align to TRBD1. Per the germline V gene, CDR1 is MGHDK and CDR2 is SYGVNS. After removal of 4 bases from V and 6 bases from J, the junction contained 3 bases not matched to a gene. The CDR3 covers 13 residues.

The J gene is TRBJ2-7, the V gene TRBV15; 10 bases match TRBD1. This CDR3 comprises 14 residues. Germline V gives CDR1 LNHNV, CDR2 YYDKDF (reference sequence). With V trimmed by 2 bases and J by 4 bases, 2 bases remained unmatched. The CDR3 bases are TGTGCCACCAGCAGATGGGACAGGGGATACGAGCAGTACTTC. It encodes CATSRWDRGYEQYF.

J is TRBJ1-2 and V is TRBV5-1; D is possibly TRBD1 (5 bases). The CDR3 is 12 amino acids. Trimming took 1 base from V and 8 from J, leaving 9 bases between them. Germline-derived CDR1 and CDR2 are SGHRS and YFSETQ. CDR3 nucleotides: TGCGCCAGCAGCTTGACGCAGGGAGGCTACACCTTC. It codes for CASSLTQGGYTF.

This clonotype was recorded many times. This rearrangement joins TRBV7-2 to TRBJ2-2, with TRBD2 as a possible D gene (7 bases). CDR3 length: 16 amino acids. The germline V gene has CDR1 SGHTA and CDR2 FQGNSA. Between the trimmed V and J ends, which lost 5 bases and 0 bases, there was a span of 13 bases. The CDR3 DNA follows: TGTGCCAGCAGCACCCGGGGGGCTGCGAACACCGGGGAGCTGTTTTTT. It encodes CASSTRGAANTGELFF.

This clonotype has ten or more counts. The chain is built from TRBV20-1 and TRBJ2-7; D is undetermined. Per the germline V gene, CDR1 is DFQATT and CDR2 is SNEGSKA (reference sequence). The CDR3 extends over 17 amino acids. V was trimmed by 1 base and J by 0 bases, leaving 19 bases between them. The CDR3 nucleotides are TGCAGTGCTAGAGGGAGCCCAGGTTCCCCCTACTCCTACGAGCAGTACTTC. Amino acid sequence: CSARGSPGSPYSYEQYF.

This clonotype was counted ten times or more. This rearrangement joins TRBV15 to TRBJ2-7; TRBD2 matches 7 bases. V dropped 2 bases and J dropped 4; count of bases not matched to a gene: 8. In germline, CDR1 is LNHNV, CDR2 YYDKDF (reference sequence). There are 15 residues in the CDR3. The DNA for the CDR3 is TGTGCCACCAGCAGACCACAAGGGACTACTTACGAGCAGTACTTC. Translation gives CATSRPQGTTYEQYF.

The genes are TRBV9 and TRBJ2-5, with D perhaps being TRBD1 or TRBD2 (5 bases each). CDR3 length: 14 amino acids. Trimming took 4 bases from V and 4 from J, leaving 14 bases between them. CDR1 and CDR2 (germline): SGDLS, YYNGEE. CDR3 sequence (DNA): TGTGCCAGCAGCCGCCGGGCTGGGGGAGAGACCCAGTACTTC. Translating gives CASSRRAGGETQYF.

This clonotype has at least ten counts. A junction end diverges from the germline sequence, so it may reflect a read error. The chain uses TRBV20-1 and TRBJ2-2, with 13 nucleotides matching TRBD2. The CDR3 totals 13 residues. Germline V gene data show CDR1 as DFQATT and CDR2 as SNEGSKA (reference sequence). CDR3 in amino acids: CGGLAGVPGELFF. CDR3 DNA: TGCGGCGGACTAGCGGGAGTGCCCGGGGAGCTGTTCTTT.

The rearrangement joins TRBV6-1 to TRBJ1-2; 8 bases align to TRBD1. Looked up from germline, CDR1 is MNHNS and CDR2 is SASEGT. Trimming cost V 8 bases and J 0 bases; bases outside gene matches: 8. This CDR3 region has 15 residues. The CDR3 reads CASDRQGPSNYGYTF. The CDR3 region has the DNA TGTGCCAGCGACCGACAGGGGCCCTCTAACTATGGCTACACCTTC.

This clonotype was detected only once. The chain carries TRBV28 and TRBJ2-7; the match to TRBD2 covers 11 bases. The CDR3 runs 19 residues. Germline lookup yields CDR1 MDHEN and CDR2 SYDVKM. Trimming at V came to 4 bases and at J to 1 base, leaving 15 bases not matched to a gene. DNA of the CDR3: TGTGCCAGCAGTTACTCGGGGCTAGCGGGGGGCCTAGATTCCTACGAGCAGTACTTC. Amino acid sequence: CASSYSGLAGGLDSYEQYF.

Ten or more counts support this clonotype. The chain carries TRBV20-1 and TRBJ1-5, with D tentatively TRBD1 (5 bases). Trimming cost V 0 bases and J 0 bases, with 12 bases left between them. Germline V gene lookup returns CDR1 DFQATT and CDR2 SNEGSKA (reference sequence). The CDR3 is 16 residues long. For the CDR3, the DNA is TGCAGTGCTAGAGACCCCACGGGGGGTAGCAATCAGCCCCAGCATTTT. It codes for CSARDPTGGSNQPQHF.

This clonotype was seen repeatedly, ten times or more. This sequence joins TRBV28 and TRBJ1-6, with 7 nucleotides matching TRBD1. Germline V gene data show CDR1 as MDHEN and CDR2 as SYDVKM. The junction had 5 bases not matched to a gene; V was cut back by 6 bases and J by 15 bases. There are 11 residues in the CDR3. The CDR3 region has the DNA TGTGCCAGCAGCCACGGGGACAGCCTCCACTTT. This encodes CASSHGDSLHF.

This clonotype was seen repeatedly, ten times or more. This sequence joins TRBV19 and TRBJ1-1; D not resolved. V lost 4 bases, J lost 0 bases, and 9 bases lay in between. CDR3 length equals 14 residues. CDR1 is LNHDA and CDR2 is SQIVND in the germline V gene (reference sequence). This CDR3 is CASSTWTVNTEAFF. CDR3 coding DNA: TGTGCCAGTAGTACCTGGACGGTGAACACTGAAGCTTTCTTT. Based on the CDR3 plus reference TRBV19 and TRBJ1-1, the full variable domain is DGGITQSPKYLFRKEGQNVTLSCEQNLNHDAMYWYRQDPGQGLRLIYYSQIVNDFQKGDIAEGYSVSREKKESFPLTVTSAQKNPTAFYLCASSTWTVNTEAFFGQGTRLTVV.

The table lists this clonotype with many counts. This sequence joins TRBV9 and TRBJ2-7; D is undetermined. This CDR3 comprises 14 residues. Trimming pared 0 bases from V and 5 bases from J, leaving 12 bases between. Germline values: CDR1 SGDLS, CDR2 YYNGEE. CDR3 nucleotides: TGTGCCAGCAGCGTAGACGGCCGGCTTGACGAGCAGTACTTC. Residues: CASSVDGRLDEQYF. Supplemented by reference TRBV9 and TRBJ2-7, the full variable domain reads DSGVTQTPKHLITATGQRVTLRCSPRSGDLSVYWYQQSLDQGLQFLIQYYNGEERAKGNILERFSAQQFPDLHSELNLSSLELGDSALYFCASSVDGRLDEQYFGPGTRLTVT.

This clonotype was seen many times. The chain employs TRBV12-3 or TRBV12-4 and TRBJ1-5; 9 bases are a match to TRBD1. Unmatched junction bases numbered 17, after V lost 6 bases and J lost 5 bases. This CDR3 region has 18 residues. CDR3: CASRPNRDRDSPYQPQHF. DNA for the CDR3: TGTGCCAGCAGACCTAACCGGGACAGGGATTCTCCTTATCAGCCCCAGCATTTT.

This clonotype was counted many times. This CDR3 is CASSIPTGTANTGELFF. In nucleotides, the CDR3 is TGTGCCAGCAGTATTCCGACAGGGACCGCGAACACCGGGGAGCTGTTTTTT. V usage is TRBV27 and J usage is TRBJ2-2; TRBD1 matches at 7 bases. This CDR3 is built from 17 residues. With 5 bases clipped from V and 0 bases from J, the junction kept 9 bases outside the gene matches. CDR1 is MNHEY and CDR2 is SMNVEV in the germline V gene (reference sequence).

This clonotype was seen a handful of times. V and J are TRBV28 and TRBJ1-2; 7 positions match TRBD1. The CDR3 has 14 amino acids. Germline-derived CDR1 and CDR2 are MDHEN and SYDVKM. V was clipped by 7 bases and J by 5 bases; unmatched bases: 10. For the CDR3, the DNA is TGTGCCAGCAACGACGCACAGGGGCCTTATGGCTACACCTTC. Translation gives CASNDAQGPYGYTF.

This clonotype was recorded at least ten times. The chain combines TRBV29-1 with TRBJ1-2; TRBD1 agrees at 12 bases. In germline, CDR1 is SQVTM, CDR2 ANQGSEA. V was clipped by 6 bases and J by 4 bases; unmatched bases: 18. This CDR3 region has 18 residues. DNA for the CDR3: TGCAGCGTGGAAAGCGATTGGGACAGGGGGCTGGAAGGCTATGGCTACACCTTC. This encodes CSVESDWDRGLEGYGYTF.

This clonotype was seen ten or more times. The V gene is TRBV6-5, the J gene TRBJ2-7; possibly TRBD1 for D (6 bases). Trimming removed 2 bases at V and 3 bases at J, with 11 bases between. Germline V gives CDR1 MNHEY, CDR2 SVGAGI. The CDR3 contains 14 residues. This chain's CDR3 is CASSYAGQIYEQYF. CDR3 sequence (DNA): TGTGCCAGCAGTTACGCCGGACAGATCTACGAGCAGTACTTC.

Ten or more counts support this clonotype. The chain links TRBV6-2 or TRBV6-3 to TRBJ2-2; D is ambiguous. This CDR3 region has 15 residues. The germline CDR1 and CDR2 sequences are MNHEY and SVGEGT. Deletions cut 7 bases from V and 4 bases from J, with 16 bases between. The CDR3 coding sequence is TGTGCCAGCACCCATGGACGACCGAGCACCGGGGAGCTGTTTTTT. This sequence encodes CASTHGRPSTGELFF.

This clonotype was counted ten times or more. The rearrangement joins TRBV7-2 to TRBJ1-6; D gene ambiguous. The V gene's germline CDR1 is SGHTA and CDR2 FQGNSA. This CDR3 spans 14 amino acids. Trimming left V 1 base short and J 8 bases short, with 9 bases between. The CDR3 bases are TGTGCCAGCAGCTTAGTGTCAGTGGATTCACCCCTCCACTTT. Residues: CASSLVSVDSPLHF. Filled out from reference TRBV7-2 and TRBJ1-6, the complete variable domain reads GAGVSQSPSNKVTEKGKDVELRCDPISGHTALYWYRQSLGQGLEFLIYFQGNSAPDKSGLPSDRFSAERTGGSVSTLTIQRTQQEDSAVYLCASSLVSVDSPLHFGNGTRLTVT.